A selection of T cell receptor beta chains follows, all from one sample in a study of CD8+ T cells in alopecia areata. Sequencing used immunoSEQ multiplex PCR; TCRdb keeps in-frame clones, though not all of them. The data contain around 250,000 clones, roughly two thirds of them singletons. The specimen comprised CD4+ T cells sorted from blood, sampled at week 0. The receptors shown here come from a human donor with alopecia areata. The CDR3 runs from the conserved cysteine through the conserved F or W. D genes are given only for firm matches. The size entry is marked missing in some rows and otherwise reads once, few, many or a size class.

V: TRBV29-1; J: TRBJ2-5; D: .; size: few; CDR3: CSVVGLQETQYF; DNA: TGCAGCGTTGTCGGGTTACAAGAGACCCAGTACTTC
V: TRBV25-1; J: TRBJ1-2; D: .; size: once; CDR3: CASSDFRVNYGYTF; DNA: TGTGCCAGCAGTGACTTCAGGGTCAACTATGGCTACACCTTC
V: TRBV4-2; J: TRBJ2-3; D: .; size: .; CDR3: CASSPQLASTDTQYF; DNA: TGTGCCAGCAGCCCACAACTAGCCAGCACAGATACGCAGTATTTT
V: TRBV30; J: TRBJ2-5; D: TRBD2; size: .; CDR3: CARGGLGETQYF; DNA: TGTGCCCGCGGGGGGCTGGGAGAGACCCAGTACTTC
V: TRBV5-6; J: TRBJ2-1; D: TRBD1; size: .; CDR3: CASSHMGDRVLNEQFF; DNA: TGTGCCAGCAGCCACATGGGGGACAGGGTCCTCAATGAGCAGTTCTTC
V: TRBV10-3; J: TRBJ2-3; D: .; size: .; CDR3: CAISHPSTDTQYF; DNA: TGTGCCATCTCCCACCCCAGCACAGATACGCAGTATTTT
V: TRBV9; J: TRBJ1-6; D: .; size: .; CDR3: CASSVGGANSPLHF; DNA: TGTGCCAGCAGCGTAGGAGGGGCGAATTCACCCCTCCACTTT
V: TRBV7-2; J: TRBJ2-3; D: .; size: .; CDR3: CASSLQGIGTDTQYF; DNA: TGTGCCAGCAGCTTACAGGGGATAGGCACAGATACGCAGTATTTT
V: TRBV5-1; J: TRBJ2-5; D: TRBD1; size: .; CDR3: CASSRGTEETQYF; DNA: TGCGCCAGCAGCAGAGGGACAGAAGAGACCCAGTACTTC
V: TRBV6-6; J: TRBJ2-5; D: .; size: few; CDR3: CASRPLGGQETQYF; DNA: TGTGCCAGCAGGCCTCTCGGCGGTCAAGAGACCCAGTACTTC
V: TRBV9; J: TRBJ2-7; D: .; size: .; CDR3: CASSASPSSYEQYF; DNA: TGTGCCAGCAGCGCCTCGCCGAGCTCCTACGAGCAGTACTTC
V: TRBV10-2; J: TRBJ1-1; D: TRBD1; size: .; CDR3: CASSGQGLKATEAFF; DNA: TGCGCCAGCAGTGGACAGGGTTTAAAGGCGACTGAAGCTTTCTTT
V: TRBV19; J: TRBJ1-1; D: .; size: .; CDR3: CASSMGRNTEAFF; DNA: TGTGCCAGTAGTATGGGGCGGAACACTGAAGCTTTCTTT
V: TRBV25-1; J: TRBJ2-5; D: .; size: .; CDR3: CASRDSRGGETQYF; DNA: TGTGCCAGCCGTGACTCGAGGGGTGGTGAGACCCAGTACTTC
V: TRBV30; J: TRBJ2-7; D: .; size: .; CDR3: CAWSSGILSGEQYF; DNA: TGTGCCTGGAGTTCGGGGATCCTCTCGGGGGAGCAGTACTTC
V: TRBV5-4; J: TRBJ1-6; D: TRBD1; size: .; CDR3: CASSLDQGGYSPLHF; DNA: TGTGCCAGCAGCTTGGATCAGGGGGGGTATTCACCCCTCCACTTT
V: TRBV20-1; J: TRBJ1-2; D: .; size: .; CDR3: CSATDFYGYTF; DNA: TGCAGTGCCACAGACTTCTATGGCTACACCTTC
V: TRBV7-2; J: TRBJ1-5; D: .; size: .; CDR3: CASSLEGKLSNQPQHF; DNA: TGTGCCAGCAGCTTAGAAGGGAAGCTTAGCAATCAGCCCCAGCATTTT
V: TRBV15; J: TRBJ2-7; D: .; size: .; CDR3: CATSRGSRYEQYF; DNA: TGTGCCACCAGCAGAGGGTCGAGATACGAGCAGTACTTC
V: TRBV4-3; J: TRBJ1-4; D: .; size: .; CDR3: CASSQERIATNEKLFF; DNA: TGCGCCAGCAGCCAAGAAAGGATCGCAACTAATGAAAAACTGTTTTTT
V: TRBV11-3; J: TRBJ2-1; D: TRBD1; size: .; CDR3: CASSAGDRGNEQFF; DNA: TGTGCCAGCAGCGCCGGGGACAGGGGCAATGAGCAGTTCTTC
V: TRBV7-2; J: TRBJ1-2; D: .; size: few; CDR3: CASSLALQGEAKYGYTF; DNA: TGTGCCAGCAGCTTAGCGCTTCAGGGTGAGGCGAAATATGGCTACACCTTC
V: TRBV28; J: TRBJ2-7; D: .; size: .; CDR3: CASSWTNSYEQYF; DNA: TGTGCCAGCAGTTGGACTAACTCCTACGAGCAGTACTTC
V: TRBV7-9; J: TRBJ1-4; D: .; size: few; CDR3: CASSLAQVEVLFF; DNA: TGTGCCAGCAGCTTAGCGCAGGTGGAGGTGCTGTTTTTT
V: TRBV30; J: TRBJ2-3; D: .; size: once; CDR3: CAWQVRNTDTQYF; DNA: TGTGCCTGGCAAGTCCGGAACACAGATACGCAGTATTTT
V: TRBV29-1; J: TRBJ2-3; D: .; size: .; CDR3: CSVFNTRSGTDMQYF; DNA: TGCAGCGTTTTCAATACCCGAAGCGGCACAGATATGCAGTATTTT
V: TRBV7-2; J: TRBJ1-5; D: .; size: .; CDR3: CASSSFGQYNQPQHF; DNA: TGTGCCAGCAGCTCATTTGGACAGTACAATCAGCCCCAGCATTTT
V: TRBV29-1; J: TRBJ2-7; D: .; size: .; CDR3: CSALWSYEQYF; DNA: TGCAGCGCTTTATGGTCCTACGAGCAGTACTTC
V: TRBV30; J: TRBJ1-5; D: .; size: .; CDR3: CAWSGGRLPNQPQHF; DNA: TGTGCCTGGAGCGGAGGCAGGCTTCCCAATCAGCCCCAGCATTTT
V: TRBV30; J: TRBJ2-3; D: .; size: .; CDR3: CAWSSARMTQYF; DNA: TGTGCCTGGAGCAGTGCCCGCATGACGCAGTATTTT
V: TRBV9; J: TRBJ1-1; D: TRBD1; size: .; CDR3: CASSVRQGTEAFF; DNA: TGTGCCAGCAGCGTACGACAGGGCACTGAAGCTTTCTTT
V: TRBV29-1; J: TRBJ2-5; D: TRBD2; size: .; CDR3: CSVSELAGGGTQYF; DNA: TGCAGCGTCTCCGAACTAGCGGGGGGCGGGACCCAGTACTTC
V: TRBV4-3; J: TRBJ1-4; D: .; size: .; CDR3: CASSQETWGVRANEKLFF; DNA: TGCGCCAGCAGCCAAGAGACGTGGGGGGTTAGGGCTAATGAAAAACTGTTTTTT
V: TRBV2; J: TRBJ2-7; D: .; size: .; CDR3: CASRRDISYEQYF; DNA: TGTGCCAGCCGGAGGGACATCTCCTACGAGCAGTACTTC
V: TRBV27; J: TRBJ2-5; D: .; size: .; CDR3: CASSPTGPETQYF; DNA: TGTGCCAGCAGTCCAACAGGGCCAGAGACCCAGTACTTC
V: TRBV9; J: TRBJ2-7; D: .; size: .; CDR3: CASSPTGTQASEQYF; DNA: TGTGCCAGCAGCCCAACCGGGACACAGGCATCAGAGCAGTACTTC
V: TRBV9; J: TRBJ2-5; D: .; size: .; CDR3: CASSSQETQYF; DNA: TGTGCCAGCAGCTCACAAGAGACCCAGTACTTC
V: TRBV25-1; J: TRBJ1-2; D: .; size: .; CDR3: CASSQQDYYGYTF; DNA: TGTGCCAGCAGTCAACAGGATTACTATGGCTACACCTTC
V: TRBV2; J: TRBJ2-1; D: .; size: few; CDR3: CASRVSSEQFF; DNA: TGTGCCAGCAGGGTTAGTAGTGAGCAGTTCTTC
V: TRBV15; J: TRBJ2-7; D: .; size: .; CDR3: CATSLQGTYEQYF; DNA: TGTGCCACCAGCCTCCAGGGAACCTACGAGCAGTACTTC
V: TRBV29-1; J: TRBJ2-7; D: .; size: .; CDR3: CSVLNEQYF; DNA: TGCAGCGTTTTGAACGAGCAGTACTTC
V: TRBV19; J: TRBJ2-7; D: .; size: .; CDR3: CASSMKGEQYF; DNA: TGTGCCAGTAGTATGAAGGGTGAGCAGTACTTC
V: TRBV5-1; J: TRBJ2-1; D: .; size: .; CDR3: CASSLRGRGLWNEQFF; DNA: TGCGCCAGCAGCTTAAGAGGGCGGGGGCTGTGGAATGAGCAGTTCTTC
V: TRBV4-3; J: TRBJ1-1; D: .; size: .; CDR3: CASSQGGTTEAFF; DNA: TGCGCCAGCAGCCAAGGTGGGACTACTGAAGCTTTCTTT
V: TRBV29-1; J: TRBJ2-7; D: TRBD2; size: few; CDR3: CSTSGGPSYEQYF; DNA: TGCAGCACTAGCGGGGGGCCATCCTACGAGCAGTACTTC
V: TRBV30; J: TRBJ2-7; D: .; size: .; CDR3: CAWSVRQHYEQYF; DNA: TGTGCCTGGAGTGTCAGGCAGCACTACGAGCAGTACTTC
V: TRBV9; J: TRBJ2-2; D: TRBD2; size: .; CDR3: CASSATGGPYTGELFF; DNA: TGTGCCAGCAGCGCCACGGGGGGGCCTTACACCGGGGAGCTGTTTTTT
V: TRBV30; J: TRBJ2-3; D: TRBD2; size: few; CDR3: CAWSGTSGATDTQYF; DNA: TGTGCCTGGAGCGGGACTAGCGGGGCCACAGATACGCAGTATTTT
V: TRBV7-9; J: TRBJ1-2; D: TRBD1; size: .; CDR3: CASSLAQGVRGYTF; DNA: TGTGCCAGCAGCTTAGCACAGGGGGTCAGAGGCTACACCTTC
V: TRBV10-3; J: TRBJ1-2; D: .; size: once; CDR3: CAISGAGRRGYTF; DNA: TGTGCCATCAGTGGGGCAGGGCGGAGAGGCTACACCTTC
V: TRBV11-1; J: TRBJ1-1; D: .; size: .; CDR3: CASGGLTEAFF; DNA: TGTGCCAGCGGGGGCCTCACTGAAGCTTTCTTT
V: TRBV29-1; J: TRBJ2-1; D: .; size: .; CDR3: CSTRTTPHEQFF; DNA: TGCAGCACCCGGACTACCCCGCATGAGCAGTTCTTC
V: TRBV30; J: TRBJ1-4; D: .; size: .; CDR3: CAWSVQFNEKLFF; DNA: TGTGCCTGGAGTGTACAGTTTAATGAAAAACTGTTTTTT
V: TRBV30; J: TRBJ1-1; D: TRBD1; size: .; CDR3: CAWAGDRDTEAFF; DNA: TGTGCCTGGGCCGGGGACAGGGACACTGAAGCTTTCTTT